This T cell receptor beta chain emerged from a study of shared clonotypes between healthy human individuals. Regarding the study as a whole: Naive subsets typically showed greater estimated richness than memory subsets. Naive CD4 clonotype sharing across a few donors was about 5%.

Generated by immunoSEQ multiplex PCR, the TCRdb table keeps only in-frame clones and is missing some. The sample lists around 700,000 clones, roughly 72% occurring once. Donors had no recently reported acute infections or vaccinations and were HIV-negative. Naive CD45RA+ and memory CD45RA-negative subsets were split from CD4+ cells. This CDR3 contains 12 residues. Germline V gene data show CDR1 as SNHLY and CDR2 as FYNNEI. V shed 0 bases and J shed 4 bases, with 4 bases lying between them. A note on this clone: Its antigen is not identified.

The sequence derives from a woman younger than 45 in good health. This chain joins TRBV2 and TRBJ2-7; D remains ambiguous. Sequencing was done on a sample of memory CD4+ T cells sorted from blood. The subset is: CD45RA-negative fraction. CDR3 sequence: CASSEALYEQYF. As DNA, the CDR3 is TGTGCCAGCAGTGAAGCGTTGTACGAGCAGTACTTC.